This T cell receptor (beta chain) was found in a study of early T cells in non-severe SARS-CoV-2 infection. Study summary: The input, bulk RNA from unsorted whole blood, was sequenced, and chains were unpaired.

One entry per CDR3 protein, called by TCRdb with MiXCR from the 5' RACE reads. The data show 57,000 or so distinct CDR3 sequences, with over 10% seen just once and 4.8% held by the top ten. Trimming stripped 3 bases from V and 5 bases from J, with 14 bases between. The CDR3 is made up of 15 amino acids. Germline V gene data show CDR1 as KGHSY and CDR2 as FQNENV. This clonotype was counted at least ten times. The chain employs TRBV16 and TRBJ2-4; D ambiguous. Material for sequencing was whole blood. The sequence was obtained from an adult who was a healthcare worker with PCR-confirmed SARS-CoV-2 infection or an uninfected control (not recorded which). The CDR3 reads CASSQLSFGENIQYF. CDR3 DNA: TGTGCCAGCAGCCAGCTATCGTTTGGCGAAAACATTCAGTACTTC.